What follows describes a single T cell receptor beta chain. This sample was taken from a study of long-term antiretroviral therapy in people with HIV. The cryopreserved samples used held about 0.95-10 million PBMC prior to extraction of DNA. Survey-level immunoSEQ v3.0 assays were run. The data were produced by immunoSEQ multiplex PCR, yet TCRdb's version contains in-frame clones alone and is incomplete. This sample has about 20,000 clones, with 90% found just once. This CDR3 is built from 16 residues. Germline assignment: CDR1 GTSNPN and CDR2 SVGIG (reference sequence). Trimming removed 4 bases at V and 0 bases at J, with 17 bases between.

This TCR came from a woman in her 30s with HIV. Here the sequenced sample was unsorted PBMCs, taken 4.4 years before starting antiretroviral therapy. The chain couples TRBV30 to TRBJ2-3; possible D gene TRBD2, 6 bases. The CDR3 DNA sequence: TGTGCCTGGAAGGGGTTCGGGCGGGGTAGCACAGATACGCAGTATTTT. Translating it yields CAWKGFGRGSTDTQYF. Looking up the rest from reference TRBV30 and TRBJ2-3 gives the full variable domain: SQTIHQWPATLVQPVGSPLSLECTVEGTSNPNLYWYRQAAGRGLQLLFYSVGIGQISSEVPQNLSASRPQDRQFILSSKKLLLSDSGFYLCAWKGFGRGSTDTQYFGPGTRLTVL.